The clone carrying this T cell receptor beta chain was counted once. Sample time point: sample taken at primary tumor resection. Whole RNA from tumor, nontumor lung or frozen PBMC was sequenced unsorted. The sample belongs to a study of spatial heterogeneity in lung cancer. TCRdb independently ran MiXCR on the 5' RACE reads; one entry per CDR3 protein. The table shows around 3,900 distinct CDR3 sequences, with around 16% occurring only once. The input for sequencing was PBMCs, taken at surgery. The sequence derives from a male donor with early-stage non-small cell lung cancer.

The chain's CDR3 is CARGLADETQYF. For the CDR3, the DNA is TGTGCCAGAGGACTAGCGGACGAGACCCAGTACTTC. The V and J genes are TRBV2 and TRBJ2-5, with 10 positions matching TRBD2. Germline values: CDR1 SNHLY, CDR2 FYNNEI. Unmatched junction bases numbered 3, after V lost 9 bases and J lost 5 bases. CDR3 size: 12 residues.